The entry below gives a single T cell receptor (beta chain) sequence along with its context. The antigen remains undetermined. The authors reverse transcribed all of the isolated RNA, so sequencing captured expressed TCRB transcripts. The repertoire was sequenced with immunoSEQ multiplex PCR; TCRdb's copy has only in-frame clones and lacks some. The sample lists under 200,000 clones, around 10% occurring once. Sorting of CD4+ naive, central memory, regulatory and stem cell-like memory cells was performed via CD45RO/CCR7/CD25/CD127/CD95/CD27. Germline V gives CDR1 SGHTA, CDR2 FQGTGA. The CDR3 consists of 16 residues. V lost 4 bases to trimming and J lost 3 bases, with 16 bases between them. The data were obtained in a study of beta chain features in type 1 diabetes. Study-wide findings and caveats: Shorter TCRB CDR3s, moderately but significantly so, marked every one of the four CD4+ subsets in Type 1 diabetes patients. Naive, central memory and regulatory TCRB repertoires appeared more similar among patients than healthy donors.

The chain is built from TRBV7-3 and TRBJ2-1, with D possibly TRBD2 on 6 matching bases. The sequencing input was central memory CD4+ T cells from blood. The receptor's source is a man younger than 45 with type 1 diabetes. The CDR3 sequence: CASSSSAGTNYNEQFF. The CDR3 coding sequence is TGTGCCAGCAGCTCATCGGCGGGGACCAACTACAATGAGCAGTTCTTC.